The TCR beta chain under discussion was sequenced for a study of early T cells in non-severe SARS-CoV-2 infection. The overall study: The sequenced material was bulk RNA from unsorted whole blood, and its chains were unpaired.

Germline loops: CDR1 LGHNA, CDR2 YNFKEQ. Losses at the gene ends were 3 bases for V and 9 bases for J; bases not matched to a gene: 6. The CDR3 is 14 residues long. cDNA molecules, individually, were tagged with unique molecular identifiers. TCRdb re-analysed the 5' RACE reads in MiXCR, keeping a single row per CDR3 protein. The table has 20,000 to 25,000 distinct CDR3 sequences, 4.5% to 5% seen once. Findings and limits, study-wide: Anti-spike CD8 specificities were favored by VDJdb matching, whose results missed private and CD4 specificities.

Concerning this clonotype: Its matching antigen is unknown.

This receptor was obtained from an adult who was a healthcare worker with PCR-confirmed SARS-CoV-2 infection or an uninfected control (not recorded which). Sequencing input: whole blood. The chain has TRBV4-2 and TRBJ2-1; 9 bases are shared with TRBD2. CDR3 region: CASSQGLAISEQFF. CDR3 DNA: TGTGCCAGCAGCCAGGGACTAGCAATTAGTGAGCAGTTCTTC.